This T cell receptor (beta chain) was sequenced in a study of T cell responses to AZD1222 COVID-19 vaccine. Repertoires were generated with immunoSEQ multiplex PCR, while TCRdb's copy carries only in-frame clones and drops some. The table records about 170,000 clones, 85% to 90% of them present only once. The CDR3 is 16 amino acids. Trimming shortened V by 2 bases and J by 0 bases, and 14 bases separated the two germline ends. Germline values: CDR1 SGHDT, CDR2 YYEEEE. About this clone: As yet, its antigen is unknown.

Study results and limitations: Baseline serostatus was positive in only a handful of AZD1222 recipients.

The V gene is TRBV5-6, the J gene TRBJ2-5; perhaps TRBD1 as D (6 bases). Sequencing was performed on peripheral blood, taken on day 0 of AZD1222 vaccination. The receptor comes from an adult in good health. The DNA for the CDR3 is TGTGCCAGCAGCTTTGGCGCCACAGGGCACCAAGAGACCCAGTACTTC. Protein product: CASSFGATGHQETQYF.